The 28 T cell receptor beta chains in this list originate from one sample, sequenced in a study of regulatory T cells in long-lasting Graves disease. This sample's time point: newly diagnosed GD, antithyroid drugs for less than 3 months. RNA from PBMCs was the source of the TCR library. With iRepertoire HTBI primers and Arm-PCR of CDR3 regions, TCR beta libraries were built. One entry per CDR3 protein, called by TCRdb with MiXCR from the multiplex PCR reads. In the table there are 350,000 to 500,000 distinct CDR3 sequences, 12% to 15% of which are singletons. This same sample was also taken into another study, of T cells in Graves' hyperthyroidism and ophthalmopathy.

The sequencing used peripheral blood mononuclear cells (PBMCs), collected at new diagnosis, from a patient treated with antithyroid drugs. The source is a woman aged 50 to 65 with Graves disease.

On this clonotype itself: A far larger clone is one base from this, pointing to a likely read error. V usage is TRBV11-1 and J usage is TRBJ2-5, with TRBD2 identical over 10 bases. CDR1 and CDR2 (germline): SGHAT, FQDESV (reference sequence). The V and J ends lost 3 bases and 11 bases, in that order; junction bases with no gene match: 15. CDR3 length: 16 amino acids. The CDR3 is CASSFRTSGHYNEQYF. CDR3 sequence (DNA): TGTGCCAGCAGCTTTAGGACTAGCGGACACTACAATGAGCAGTACTTC. The full variable domain, completed using reference TRBV11-1 and TRBJ2-5, is EAEVAQSPRYKITEKSQAVAFWCDPISGHATLYWYRQILGQGPELLVQFQDESVVDDSQLPKDRFSAERLKGVDSTLKIQPAELGDSAMYLCASSFRTSGHYNEQYFGPGTRLLVL.

This clonotype was picked up many times. The genes are TRBV2 and TRBJ2-1; 10 positions match TRBD2. Germline V gene sequence: CDR1 SNHLY, CDR2 FYNNEI. V was pared by 4 bases and J by 9 bases, with 6 bases of the junction left unmatched. The length of the CDR3 is 14 residues. The CDR3 here is CASSGAGGFVEQFF. CDR3 nucleotide sequence: TGTGCCAGCAGTGGAGCGGGAGGGTTTGTTGAGCAGTTCTTC.

Concerning this clonotype: A read error is possible here, since a much larger clone lies one base away. V usage is TRBV27 and J usage is TRBJ2-5; D is perhaps TRBD1 (6 bases). This CDR3 is built from 15 residues. Germline-derived CDR1 and CDR2 are MNHEY and SMNVEV (reference sequence). The CDR3 here is CVSRPEQGLQETQYF. In DNA form, the CDR3 reads TGTGTCAGCAGACCCGAACAGGGCCTCCAAGAGACCCAGTACTTC.

This clonotype was counted ten times or more. The chain recombines TRBV7-3 with TRBJ2-2, with 10 bases lining up with TRBD2. Looked up from germline, CDR1 is SGHTA and CDR2 is FQGTGA. The J segment lost 3 bases and the V segment lost 5 bases, leaving 9 bases of the junction unmatched. CDR3 length: 17 residues. The DNA of the CDR3 is TGTGCCAGCAGCCTAGCGGGGGCGGGAGTATACACCGGGGAGCTGTTTTTT. Amino acid sequence: CASSLAGAGVYTGELFF.

Worth noting for this clonotype: This likely came from a read error, as a far larger clone is one base away. The chain couples TRBV6-1 to TRBJ2-5; 9 bases align to TRBD2. The DNA end is more similar to TRBJ2-1, so the J call may be wrong. Germline loops: CDR1 MNHNS, CDR2 SASEGT. The CDR3 is 15 amino acids. Here the CDR3 reads CAGTRSGSQYNEQFF. As DNA, the CDR3 is TGTGCCGGCACCCGTAGCGGGAGCCAATACAATGAGCAGTTCTTC.

V and J are TRBV6-2 or TRBV6-3 and TRBJ1-3; D ambiguous. The CDR3 consists of 12 residues. V was cut by 2 bases and J by 6 bases, with 5 bases left in between. CDR1 MNHEY and CDR2 SVGEGT come from the germline V gene. The CDR3 sequence is CASSYRANTIYF. DNA of the CDR3: TGTGCCAGCAGTTACAGGGCAAACACCATATATTTT.

The chain employs TRBV4-1 and TRBJ2-7; 7 bases are a match to TRBD1. The trim removed 0 bases at V and 4 bases at J, leaving 3 bases unmatched. CDR3 length: 14 residues. CDR1 and CDR2 from the germline V gene are MGHRA and YSYEKL. Here the CDR3 DNA reads TGCGCCAGCAGCCAAGAGGGCAGGGGGTACGAGCAGTACTTC. This gives the protein CASSQEGRGYEQYF.

The sample holds a few counts of this clonotype. The V and J genes are TRBV6-4 and TRBJ1-2; 8 nucleotides line up with TRBD1. The J segment lost 8 bases and the V segment lost 6 bases, leaving 8 bases of the junction unmatched. This CDR3 has 13 residues. Germline CDR1 and CDR2: MRHNA and SNTAGT. CDR3 sequence reads: CASRKDREGGYTF. CDR3 in DNA: TGTGCCAGCAGGAAGGACAGGGAAGGAGGCTACACCTTC.

This clonotype was counted ten times or more. The chain employs TRBV5-1 and TRBJ2-3; no clear D gene. The CDR3 extends over 15 amino acids. CDR1 and CDR2 (germline): SGHRS, YFSETQ. Trimming took 0 bases from V and 5 from J, leaving 13 bases between them. The CDR3 here is CASSLGHSSGDTQYF. CDR3 bases: TGCGCCAGCAGCTTGGGTCACTCGTCCGGAGATACGCAGTATTTT.

The chain combines TRBV29-1 with TRBJ2-2; D not certain. V lost 5 bases and J lost 6, with 10 bases in between. Germline CDR1 SQVTM, CDR2 ANQGSEA. The CDR3 extends over 12 amino acids. CDR3 in amino acids: CSVLMLSGELFF. In nucleotides, the CDR3 is TGCAGCGTTCTCATGTTGTCCGGGGAGCTGTTTTTT.

This clonotype was seen many times. This chain uses TRBV29-1 with TRBJ2-1; a possible D gene is TRBD2 (6 bases). CDR1 is SQVTM, CDR2 ANQGSEA, per germline. The CDR3 covers 17 residues. Trimming took off 7 bases at V and 0 bases at J, with 22 bases between the two ends. The DNA for the CDR3 is TGCAGCGCCTCCCTCCTCGGCGGGACGAGCTCCTACAATGAGCAGTTCTTC. This codes for CSASLLGGTSSYNEQFF.

This chain uses TRBV5-1 with TRBJ2-2; tentatively, D is TRBD1 (6 bases). CDR3 length equals 13 residues. Between the trimmed V and J ends, which lost 6 bases and 5 bases, there was a span of 11 bases. CDR1 is SGHRS, CDR2 YFSETQ, per germline. CDR3 sequence reads: CASMGADTGELFF. The CDR3 DNA follows: TGCGCCAGCATGGGGGCTGATACCGGGGAGCTGTTTTTT.

The chain recombines TRBV6-2 or TRBV6-3 with TRBJ1-2, with D tentatively TRBD1 (6 bases). V shed 2 bases and J shed 4 bases, with 14 bases lying between them. The CDR3 loop spans 15 amino acids. Germline-derived CDR1 and CDR2 are MNHEY and SVGEGT. The CDR3 reads CASSYAERGSYGYTF. Written as DNA, the CDR3 is TGTGCCAGCAGTTACGCCGAGAGGGGGAGCTATGGCTACACCTTC.

In this sample, this clonotype turned up a few times. This chain uses TRBV7-9 with TRBJ2-1, with 7 bases lining up with TRBD1. CDR3 size: 15 residues. Germline loops: CDR1 SEHNR, CDR2 FQNEAQ (reference sequence). Germline trimming cut 5 bases from V and 5 bases from J; bases unmatched to any gene: 9. The CDR3 DNA sequence: TGTGCCAGCAGCCCGAGGGGGCTGAACAACAATGAGCAGTTCTTC. Protein product: CASSPRGLNNNEQFF.

This clonotype was observed at least ten times. The rearrangement joins TRBV27 to TRBJ2-7; 11 bases are shared with TRBD2. This CDR3 comprises 16 residues. Germline-derived CDR1 and CDR2 are MNHEY and SMNVEV (reference sequence). The trim removed 5 bases at V and 0 bases at J, leaving 6 bases unmatched. The CDR3 is CASSPGTSGSSYEQYF. In DNA form, the CDR3 reads TGTGCCAGCAGTCCCGGGACTAGCGGAAGCTCCTACGAGCAGTACTTC.

Regarding this clonotype: In this CDR3 the conserved last residue, phenylalanine or tryptophan, is missing, so a read error is likely. This chain connects TRBV9 to TRBJ2-3; D call uncertain. V was clipped by 0 bases and J by 6 bases, with 11 bases between them. This CDR3 has 14 amino acids. Germline V gene lookup returns CDR1 SGDLS and CDR2 YYNGEE. CDR3 bases: TGTGCCAGCAGCGTAGATCTAACAGCGGATACGCAGTATTCT. This translates into CASSVDLTADTQYS.

This clonotype was recorded many times. The chain uses TRBV10-3 and TRBJ1-1, with D possibly matching TRBD1 (6 bases). Germline CDR1 and CDR2: ENHRY and SYGVKD. The V end lost 0 bases, the J end lost 10 bases, and 9 bases lay between the germline ends. The CDR3 has 12 amino acids. The chain's CDR3 is CAISESGAVAFF. The CDR3 DNA sequence: TGTGCCATCAGTGAGTCGGGGGCAGTAGCTTTCTTT.

This clonotype was detected ten times or more. This chain joins TRBV12-3 or TRBV12-4 and TRBJ1-2, with a tentative D call TRBD1 (5 bases). The V and J ends lost 3 bases and 6 bases respectively, with 20 bases between them. The CDR3 totals 16 residues. The CDR3 sequence is CASSFSLSPDSHGYTF. The CDR3 DNA is TGTGCCAGCAGTTTTTCCCTCAGCCCAGACAGCCATGGCTACACCTTC.

This clonotype was seen only a few times. The chain couples TRBV20-1 to TRBJ2-3, with 10 bases matching TRBD2. After removal of 3 bases from V and 1 base from J, the junction contained 7 bases not matched to a gene. Germline V gives CDR1 DFQATT, CDR2 SNEGSKA (reference sequence). This CDR3 contains 16 residues. CDR3 sequence (DNA): TGCAGTGCTAGTGGGGGAGCGGGAGGGGGCACAGATACGCAGTATTTT. It yields the protein CSASGGAGGGTDTQYF.

V is TRBV29-1 and J is TRBJ2-7; D unresolved. The CDR3 runs 12 residues. Trimming stripped 0 bases from V and 7 bases from J, with 10 bases between. Germline-derived CDR1 and CDR2 are SQVTM and ANQGSEA. CDR3 region: CSVEDERREQYF. CDR3 DNA sequence: TGCAGCGTTGAAGACGAGAGACGGGAGCAGTACTTC.

With respect to this clonotype: A much bigger clone sits one base away, suggesting this may be a read error. The chain combines TRBV2 with TRBJ2-7, with D unclear. Trimming took 3 bases from V and 7 from J, leaving 13 bases between them. Germline V gene sequence: CDR1 SNHLY, CDR2 FYNNEI. This CDR3 contains 13 residues. The CDR3: CASSEATWGEQYF. CDR3 bases: TGTGCCAGCAGTGAGGCGACCTGGGGTGAGCAGTACTTC.

About this clonotype: One base away lies a much larger clone, so this may be a sequencing read error. The chain joins TRBV2 to TRBJ1-2, with D unresolved. Germline V gene data show CDR1 as SNHLY and CDR2 as FYNNEI. There are 13 residues in the CDR3. The CDR3 loop is CASTPRGNCGYTF. DNA of the CDR3: TGTGCCAGCACCCCGCGGGGTAACTGTGGCTACACCTTC.

The chain joins TRBV10-2 to TRBJ1-5; D might be TRBD1 (6 bases). The length of the CDR3 is 14 residues. Germline CDR1 WSHSY, CDR2 SAAADI. The V end lost 4 bases, the J end lost 3 bases, and 10 bases lay between the germline ends. The CDR3 nucleotides read TGCGCCAGCAGTGGCAGGGGTCCCAATCAGCCCCAGCATTTT. Amino acids: CASSGRGPNQPQHF.

This clonotype occurred a few times. CDR3 nucleotide sequence: TGTGCCAGCAGCCCTAGCGGGAGCAGGTACGAGCAGTACTTC. This codes for CASSPSGSRYEQYF. The V call is TRBV7-9, the J call TRBJ2-7, with TRBD2 matching 10 bases. Trimming at V came to 5 bases and at J to 4 bases, leaving 5 bases not matched to a gene. This CDR3 region has 14 residues. Germline V gene sequence: CDR1 SEHNR, CDR2 FQNEAQ (reference sequence). Filled out from reference TRBV7-9 and TRBJ2-7, the complete variable domain reads DTGVSQNPRHKITKRGQNVTFRCDPISEHNRLYWYRQTLGQGPEFLTYFQNEAQLEKSRLLSDRFSAERPKGSFSTLEIQRTEQGDSAMYLCASSPSGSRYEQYFGPGTRLTVT.

In its sample, this clonotype was seen many times. CDR3 sequence: CASSIRQATNEKLFF. Here the CDR3 DNA reads TGTGCCAGCAGTATTCGACAGGCAACTAATGAAAAACTGTTTTTT. V is TRBV28 and J is TRBJ1-4; a weak D match, TRBD1 (6 bases). This CDR3 region has 15 residues. Trimming left V 5 bases short and J 0 bases short, with 10 bases between. The germline V gene encodes CDR1 MDHEN and CDR2 SYDVKM. Together with reference TRBV28 and TRBJ1-4, the CDR3 gives the full variable domain: DVKVTQSSRYLVKRTGEKVFLECVQDMDHENMFWYRQDPGLGLRLIYFSYDVKMKEKGDIPEGYSVSREKKERFSLILESASTNQTSMYLCASSIRQATNEKLFFGSGTQLSVL.

This clonotype was counted ten times or more. The chain employs TRBV28 and TRBJ2-3; TRBD2 might be the D (6 bases). CDR1 and CDR2 (germline): MDHEN, SYDVKM. Between the trimmed V and J ends, which lost 5 bases and 2 bases, there was a span of 17 bases. The CDR3 has 16 amino acids. DNA of the CDR3: TGTGCCAGCAGTCCCGCTACGTTAGCGGCCACAGATACGCAGTATTTT. Protein product: CASSPATLAATDTQYF. Full variable domain (outside the CDR3, taken from reference TRBV28 and TRBJ2-3): DVKVTQSSRYLVKRTGEKVFLECVQDMDHENMFWYRQDPGLGLRLIYFSYDVKMKEKGDIPEGYSVSREKKERFSLILESASTNQTSMYLCASSPATLAATDTQYFGPGTRLTVL.

In its sample, this clonotype was seen many times. DNA of the CDR3: TGTGCCAGCAGTTATGGGACGGGACCCTACGAGCAGTACTTC. Translation: CASSYGTGPYEQYF. The chain carries TRBV28 and TRBJ2-7; the D gene could be TRBD1 or TRBD2 (5 bases each). Germline lookup yields CDR1 MDHEN and CDR2 SYDVKM. This CDR3 region has 14 residues. Trimming took off 4 bases at V and 2 bases at J, with 12 bases between the two ends.

This chain connects TRBV18 to TRBJ1-2, with TRBD1 matching over 7 bases. The CDR3 is 15 amino acids. After removal of 3 bases from V and 6 bases from J, the junction contained 10 bases not matched to a gene. Germline V gene data show CDR1 as KGHSH and CDR2 as LQKENI. The CDR3 is CASSPGTGESDGYTF. The CDR3 nucleotides read TGTGCCAGCTCACCCGGTACAGGGGAAAGTGATGGCTACACCTTC.